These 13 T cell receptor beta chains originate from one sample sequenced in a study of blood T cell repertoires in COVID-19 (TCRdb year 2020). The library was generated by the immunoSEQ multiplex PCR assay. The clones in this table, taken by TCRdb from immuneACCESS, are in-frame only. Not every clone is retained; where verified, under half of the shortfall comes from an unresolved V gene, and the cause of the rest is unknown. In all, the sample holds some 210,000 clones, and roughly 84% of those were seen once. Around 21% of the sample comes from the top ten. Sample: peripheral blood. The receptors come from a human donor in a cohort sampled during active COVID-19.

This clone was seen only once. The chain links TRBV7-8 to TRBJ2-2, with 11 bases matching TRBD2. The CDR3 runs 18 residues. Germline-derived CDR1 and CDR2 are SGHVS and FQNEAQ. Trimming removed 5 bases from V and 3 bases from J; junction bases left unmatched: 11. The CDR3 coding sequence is TGTGCCAGCAGCCATGACCTGACTAGCGGGGTTCACACCGGGGAGCTGTTTTTT. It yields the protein CASSHDLTSGVHTGELFF.

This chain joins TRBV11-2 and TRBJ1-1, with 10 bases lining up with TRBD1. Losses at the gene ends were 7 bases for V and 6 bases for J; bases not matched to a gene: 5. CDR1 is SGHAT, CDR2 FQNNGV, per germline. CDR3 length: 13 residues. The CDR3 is CASTIGTGAEAFF. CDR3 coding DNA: TGTGCCAGCACAATAGGGACAGGGGCTGAAGCTTTCTTT.

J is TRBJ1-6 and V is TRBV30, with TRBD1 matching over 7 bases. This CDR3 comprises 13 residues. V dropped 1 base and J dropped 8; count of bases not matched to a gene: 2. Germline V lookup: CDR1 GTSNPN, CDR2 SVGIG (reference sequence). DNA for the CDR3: TGTGCCTGGAGTGGGGACAGAGATTCACCCCTCCACTTT. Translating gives CAWSGDRDSPLHF.

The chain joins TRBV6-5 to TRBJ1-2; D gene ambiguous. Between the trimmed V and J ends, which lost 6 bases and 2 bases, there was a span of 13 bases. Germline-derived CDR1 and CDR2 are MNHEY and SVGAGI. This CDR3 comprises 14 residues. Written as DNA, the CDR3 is TGTGCCAGCAGATCCCAAGGCAGGAACTATGGCTACACCTTC. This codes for CASRSQGRNYGYTF.

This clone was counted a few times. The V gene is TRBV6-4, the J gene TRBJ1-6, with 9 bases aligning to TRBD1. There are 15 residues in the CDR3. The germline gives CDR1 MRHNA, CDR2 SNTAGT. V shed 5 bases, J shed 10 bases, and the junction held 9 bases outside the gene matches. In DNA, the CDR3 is TGTGCCAGCAGTAACGAGGACAGGGGAGGATCACCCCTCCACTTT. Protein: CASSNEDRGGSPLHF.

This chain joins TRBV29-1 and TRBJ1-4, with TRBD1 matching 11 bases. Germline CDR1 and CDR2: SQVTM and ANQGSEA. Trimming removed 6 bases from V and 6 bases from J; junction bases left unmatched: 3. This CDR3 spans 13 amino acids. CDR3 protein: CSVLGQGDEKLFF. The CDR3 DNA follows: TGCAGCGTCCTGGGACAGGGGGATGAAAAACTGTTTTTT.

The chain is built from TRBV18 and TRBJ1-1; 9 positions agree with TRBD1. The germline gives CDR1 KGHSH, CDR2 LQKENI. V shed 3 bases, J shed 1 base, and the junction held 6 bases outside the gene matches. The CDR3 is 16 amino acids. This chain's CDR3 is CASSPDWTGENTEAFF. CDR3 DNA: TGTGCCAGCTCACCTGATTGGACAGGGGAGAACACTGAAGCTTTCTTT.

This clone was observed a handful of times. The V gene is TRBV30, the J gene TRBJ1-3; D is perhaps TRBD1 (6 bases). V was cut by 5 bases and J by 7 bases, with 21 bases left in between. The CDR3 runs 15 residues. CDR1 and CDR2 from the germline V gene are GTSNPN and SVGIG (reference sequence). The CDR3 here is CAWGPGQNGPNTIYF. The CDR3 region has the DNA TGTGCCTGGGGTCCCGGACAGAACGGGCCTAACACCATATATTTT.

CDR3 amino acids: CSVEQRGSYGYTF. The CDR3 nucleotides are TGCAGCGTTGAACAGCGAGGATCGTATGGCTACACCTTC. The chain joins TRBV29-1 to TRBJ1-2; D not certain. The CDR3 extends over 13 amino acids. Trimming left V 2 bases short and J 5 bases short, with 12 bases between. Germline lookup yields CDR1 SQVTM and CDR2 ANQGSEA.

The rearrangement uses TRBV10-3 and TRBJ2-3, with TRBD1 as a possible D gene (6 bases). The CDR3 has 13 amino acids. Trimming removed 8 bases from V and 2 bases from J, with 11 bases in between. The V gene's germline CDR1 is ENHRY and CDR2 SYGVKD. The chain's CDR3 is CAIGRQDTDTQYF. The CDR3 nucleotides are TGTGCCATCGGTCGACAGGACACAGATACGCAGTATTTT.

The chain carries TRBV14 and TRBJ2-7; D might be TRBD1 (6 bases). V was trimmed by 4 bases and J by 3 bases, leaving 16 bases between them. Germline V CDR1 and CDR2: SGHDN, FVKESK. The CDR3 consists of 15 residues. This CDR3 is CASSREPTGFYEQYV. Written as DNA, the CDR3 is TGTGCCAGCAGCCGAGAACCGACAGGCTTCTACGAGCAGTACGTC.

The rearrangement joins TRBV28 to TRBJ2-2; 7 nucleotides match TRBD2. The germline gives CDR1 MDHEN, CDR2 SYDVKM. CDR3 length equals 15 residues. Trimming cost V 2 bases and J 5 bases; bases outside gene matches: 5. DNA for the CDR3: TGTGCCAGCAGTTTACGGGACTATCAGACCGGGGAGCTGTTTTTT. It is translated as CASSLRDYQTGELFF. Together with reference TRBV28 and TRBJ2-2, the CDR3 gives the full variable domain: DVKVTQSSRYLVKRTGEKVFLECVQDMDHENMFWYRQDPGLGLRLIYFSYDVKMKEKGDIPEGYSVSREKKERFSLILESASTNQTSMYLCASSLRDYQTGELFFGEGSRLTVL.

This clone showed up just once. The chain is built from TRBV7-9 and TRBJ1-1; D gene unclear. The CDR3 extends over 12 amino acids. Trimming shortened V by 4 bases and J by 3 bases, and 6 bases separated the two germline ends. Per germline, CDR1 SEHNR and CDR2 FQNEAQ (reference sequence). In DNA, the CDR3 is TGTGCCAGCAGCTCAGATTACACTGAAGCTTTCTTT. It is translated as CASSSDYTEAFF. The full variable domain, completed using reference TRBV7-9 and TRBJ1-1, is DTGVSQNPRHKITKRGQNVTFRCDPISEHNRLYWYRQTLGQGPEFLTYFQNEAQLEKSRLLSDRFSAERPKGSFSTLEIQRTEQGDSAMYLCASSSDYTEAFFGQGTRLTVV.